This T cell receptor beta chain appears in the sequencing data of a study of T cell repertoires in cytomegalovirus infection. In the study overall: Shared public TCR beta signatures pointed to both CMV infection and a matching HLA type.

Via MiXCR, TCRdb re-called the reads, giving one row per CDR3 protein. The table records roughly 180,000 distinct CDR3 sequences, about 20% of them present only once. The germline V and J ends were trimmed by 5 bases and 4 bases, with 33 bases remaining between them. CDR1 and CDR2 from the germline V gene are SNHLY and FYNNEI. The CDR3 consists of 21 residues. As regards this clonotype: Its antigen is not known.

The source was CD8+ T cells from cultured PBMCs, collected from culture after CMV antigen stimulation. The origin of this receptor is a human donor in good health (CMV status not recorded). Some clones in this sample may be carry-over from other donors' samples. The chain is built from TRBV2 and TRBJ2-1; D is perhaps TRBD2 (6 bases). The CDR3 loop reads CASSLPGARSGTRGEYNEQFF. The CDR3 region has the DNA TGTGCCAGCAGTCTCCCTGGGGCTCGGTCCGGGACTCGAGGAGAATACAATGAGCAGTTCTTC.